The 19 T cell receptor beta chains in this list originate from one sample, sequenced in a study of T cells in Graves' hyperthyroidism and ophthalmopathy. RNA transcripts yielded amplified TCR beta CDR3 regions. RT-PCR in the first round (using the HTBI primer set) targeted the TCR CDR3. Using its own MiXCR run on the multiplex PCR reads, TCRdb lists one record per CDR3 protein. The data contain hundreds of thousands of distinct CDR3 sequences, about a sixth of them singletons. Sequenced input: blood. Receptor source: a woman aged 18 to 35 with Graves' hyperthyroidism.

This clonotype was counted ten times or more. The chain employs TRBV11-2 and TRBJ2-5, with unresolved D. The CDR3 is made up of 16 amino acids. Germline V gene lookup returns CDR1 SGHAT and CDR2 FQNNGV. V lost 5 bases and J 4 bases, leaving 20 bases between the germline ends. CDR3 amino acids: CASSDLAVSLGETQYF. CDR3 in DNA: TGTGCCAGCAGCGACCTGGCGGTGTCGCTTGGAGAGACCCAGTACTTC.

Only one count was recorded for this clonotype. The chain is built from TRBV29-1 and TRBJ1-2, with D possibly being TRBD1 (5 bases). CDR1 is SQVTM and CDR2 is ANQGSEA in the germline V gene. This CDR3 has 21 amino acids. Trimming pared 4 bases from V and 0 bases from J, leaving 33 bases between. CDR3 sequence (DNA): TGCAGCGTTGGTGGATGGAACGCAGCGTTGAACTCCAGGGAATCTAACTATGGCTACACCTTC. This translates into CSVGGWNAALNSRESNYGYTF.

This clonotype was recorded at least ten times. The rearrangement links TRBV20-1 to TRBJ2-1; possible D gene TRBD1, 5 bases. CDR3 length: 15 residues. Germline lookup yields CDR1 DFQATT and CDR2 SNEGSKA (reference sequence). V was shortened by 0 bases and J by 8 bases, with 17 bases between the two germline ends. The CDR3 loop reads CSARDNAGMYDEQFF. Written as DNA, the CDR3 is TGCAGTGCTAGAGATAATGCAGGGATGTACGATGAGCAGTTCTTC.

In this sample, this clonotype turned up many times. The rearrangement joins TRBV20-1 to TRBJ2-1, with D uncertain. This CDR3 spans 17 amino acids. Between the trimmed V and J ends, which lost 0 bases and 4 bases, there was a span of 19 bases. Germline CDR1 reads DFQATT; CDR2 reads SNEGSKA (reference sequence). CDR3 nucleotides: TGCAGTGCTAGAGATCGAATACGGCACTCCGTATACAATGAGCAGTTCTTC. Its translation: CSARDRIRHSVYNEQFF.

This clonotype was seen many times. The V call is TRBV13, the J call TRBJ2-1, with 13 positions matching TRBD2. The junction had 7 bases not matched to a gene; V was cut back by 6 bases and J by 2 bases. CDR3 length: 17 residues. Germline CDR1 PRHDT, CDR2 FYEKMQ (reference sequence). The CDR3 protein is CASSPPGTSGTYNEQFF. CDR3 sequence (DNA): TGTGCCAGCAGTCCGCCCGGGACTAGCGGGACCTACAATGAGCAGTTCTTC.

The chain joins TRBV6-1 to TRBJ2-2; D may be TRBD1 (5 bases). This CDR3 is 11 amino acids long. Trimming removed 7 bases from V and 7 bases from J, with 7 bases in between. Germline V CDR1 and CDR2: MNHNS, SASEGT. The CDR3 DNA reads TGTGCCAGCATAAGGGGCGGGGAGCTGTTTTTT. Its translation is CASIRGGELFF.

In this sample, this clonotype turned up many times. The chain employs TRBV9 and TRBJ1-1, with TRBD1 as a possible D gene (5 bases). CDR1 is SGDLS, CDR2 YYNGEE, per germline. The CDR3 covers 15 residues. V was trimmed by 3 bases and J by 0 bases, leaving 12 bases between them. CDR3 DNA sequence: TGTGCCAGCAGCGGGAGGACAAACATGAACACTGAAGCTTTCTTT. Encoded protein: CASSGRTNMNTEAFF.

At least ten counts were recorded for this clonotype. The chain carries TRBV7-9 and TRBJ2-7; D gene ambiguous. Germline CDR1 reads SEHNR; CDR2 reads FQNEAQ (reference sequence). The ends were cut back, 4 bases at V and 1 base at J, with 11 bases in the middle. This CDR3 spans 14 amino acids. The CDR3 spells CASSSKGISYEQYF. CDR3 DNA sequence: TGTGCCAGCAGCTCCAAGGGCATTTCCTACGAGCAGTACTTC.

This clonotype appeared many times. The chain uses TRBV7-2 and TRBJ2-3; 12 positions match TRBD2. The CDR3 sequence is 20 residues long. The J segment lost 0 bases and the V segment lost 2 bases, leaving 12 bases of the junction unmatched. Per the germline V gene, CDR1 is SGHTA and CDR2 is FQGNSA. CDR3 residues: CASSLPDRTSGTASTDTQYF. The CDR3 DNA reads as TGTGCCAGCAGCTTACCCGATCGGACTAGCGGGACCGCTAGCACAGATACGCAGTATTTT. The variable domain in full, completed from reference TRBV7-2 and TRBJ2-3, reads GAGVSQSPSNKVTEKGKDVELRCDPISGHTALYWYRQSLGQGLEFLIYFQGNSAPDKSGLPSDRFSAERTGGSVSTLTIQRTQQEDSAVYLCASSLPDRTSGTASTDTQYFGPGTRLTVL.

The CDR3 DNA reads as TGTGCCAGCGGACTAGCGGGGGGATACAATGAGCAGTTCTTC. It yields the protein CASGLAGGYNEQFF. The chain couples TRBV4-2 to TRBJ2-1; TRBD2 matches 14 bases. The J segment lost 4 bases and the V segment lost 8 bases, leaving 1 base of the junction unmatched. CDR1 LGHNA and CDR2 YNFKEQ come from the germline V gene. CDR3 length: 14 residues.

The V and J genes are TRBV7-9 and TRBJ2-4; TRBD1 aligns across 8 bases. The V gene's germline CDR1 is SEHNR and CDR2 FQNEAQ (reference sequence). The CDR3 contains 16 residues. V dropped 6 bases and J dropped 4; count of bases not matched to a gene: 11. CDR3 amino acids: CASSTVLGQGKNIQYF. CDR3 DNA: TGTGCCAGCAGTACCGTCCTCGGACAGGGTAAAAACATTCAGTACTTC.

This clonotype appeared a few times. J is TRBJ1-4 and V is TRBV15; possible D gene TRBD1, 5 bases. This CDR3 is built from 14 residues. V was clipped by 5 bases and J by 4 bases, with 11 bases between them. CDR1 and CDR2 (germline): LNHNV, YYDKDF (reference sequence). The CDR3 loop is CATSPGAGNEKLFF. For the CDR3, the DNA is TGTGCCACCAGCCCCGGGGCCGGTAATGAAAAACTGTTTTTT. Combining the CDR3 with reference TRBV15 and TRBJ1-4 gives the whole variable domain DAMVIQNPRYQVTQFGKPVTLSCSQTLNHNVMYWYQQKSSQAPKLLFHYYDKDFNNEADTPDNFQSRRPNTSFCFLDIRSPGLGDTAMYLCATSPGAGNEKLFFGSGTQLSVL.

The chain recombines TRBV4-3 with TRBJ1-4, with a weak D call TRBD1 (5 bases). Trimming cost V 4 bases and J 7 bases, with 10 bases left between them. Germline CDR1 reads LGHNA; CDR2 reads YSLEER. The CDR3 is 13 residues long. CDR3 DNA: TGCGCCAGCAGCCTTAGGGGAGGTGAAAAACTGTTTTTT. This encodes CASSLRGGEKLFF.

The CDR3: CASSSYTTHPGELFF. In DNA form, the CDR3 reads TGTGCCAGCAGCTCATACACGACCCACCCCGGGGAGCTGTTTTTT. The rearrangement links TRBV7-6 to TRBJ2-2; D uncertain. CDR3 length: 15 amino acids. V was trimmed by 4 bases and J by 6 bases, leaving 15 bases between them. Germline CDR1 and CDR2: SGHVS and FNYEAQ.

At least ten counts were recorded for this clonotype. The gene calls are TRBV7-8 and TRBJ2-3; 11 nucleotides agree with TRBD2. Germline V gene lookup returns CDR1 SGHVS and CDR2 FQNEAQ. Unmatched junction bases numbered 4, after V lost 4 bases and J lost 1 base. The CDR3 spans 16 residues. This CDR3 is CASSSPLAGGTDTQYF. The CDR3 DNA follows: TGTGCCAGCAGCTCCCCACTAGCGGGGGGCACAGATACGCAGTATTTT.

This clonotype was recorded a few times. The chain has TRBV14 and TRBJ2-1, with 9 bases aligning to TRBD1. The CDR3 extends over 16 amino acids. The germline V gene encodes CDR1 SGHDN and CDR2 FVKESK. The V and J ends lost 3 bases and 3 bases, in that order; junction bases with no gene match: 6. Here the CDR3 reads CASSHRTGAVYNEQFF. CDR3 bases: TGTGCCAGCAGCCACCGGACAGGGGCCGTCTACAATGAGCAGTTCTTC.

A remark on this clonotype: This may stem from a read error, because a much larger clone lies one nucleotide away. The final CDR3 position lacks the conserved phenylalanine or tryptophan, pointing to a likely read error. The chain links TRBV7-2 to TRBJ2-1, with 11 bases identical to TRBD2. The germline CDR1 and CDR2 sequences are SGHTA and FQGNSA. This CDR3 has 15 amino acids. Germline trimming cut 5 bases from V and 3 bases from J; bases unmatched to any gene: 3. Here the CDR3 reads CASSPTSGIYNEQFC. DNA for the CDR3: TGTGCCAGCAGCCCGACTAGCGGGATCTACAATGAGCAGTTCTGC.

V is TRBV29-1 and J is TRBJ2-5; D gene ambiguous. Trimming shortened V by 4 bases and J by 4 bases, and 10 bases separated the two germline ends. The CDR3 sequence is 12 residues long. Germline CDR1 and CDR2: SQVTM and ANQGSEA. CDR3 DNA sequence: TGCAGCGTTGGAACCGGCCGAGAGACCCAGTACTTC. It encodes CSVGTGRETQYF.

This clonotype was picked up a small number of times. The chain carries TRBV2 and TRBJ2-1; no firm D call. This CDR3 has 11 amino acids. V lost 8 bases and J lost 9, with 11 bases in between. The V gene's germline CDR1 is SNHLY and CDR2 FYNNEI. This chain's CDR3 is CASAESSEQFF. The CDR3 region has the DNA TGTGCCAGCGCAGAATCAAGTGAGCAGTTCTTC.